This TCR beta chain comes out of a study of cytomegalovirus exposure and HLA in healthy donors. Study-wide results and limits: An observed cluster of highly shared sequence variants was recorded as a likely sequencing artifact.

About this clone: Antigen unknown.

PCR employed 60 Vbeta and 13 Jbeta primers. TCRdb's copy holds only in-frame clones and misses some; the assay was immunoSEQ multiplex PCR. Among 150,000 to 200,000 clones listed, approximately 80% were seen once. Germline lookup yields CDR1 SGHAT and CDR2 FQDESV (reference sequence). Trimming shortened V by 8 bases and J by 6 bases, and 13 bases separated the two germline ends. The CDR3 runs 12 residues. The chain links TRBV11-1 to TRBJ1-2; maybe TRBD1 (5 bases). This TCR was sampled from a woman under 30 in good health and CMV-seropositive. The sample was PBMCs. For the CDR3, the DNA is TGTGCCAGCGGTTCGGGGGATGATGGCTACACCTTC. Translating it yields CASGSGDDGYTF.